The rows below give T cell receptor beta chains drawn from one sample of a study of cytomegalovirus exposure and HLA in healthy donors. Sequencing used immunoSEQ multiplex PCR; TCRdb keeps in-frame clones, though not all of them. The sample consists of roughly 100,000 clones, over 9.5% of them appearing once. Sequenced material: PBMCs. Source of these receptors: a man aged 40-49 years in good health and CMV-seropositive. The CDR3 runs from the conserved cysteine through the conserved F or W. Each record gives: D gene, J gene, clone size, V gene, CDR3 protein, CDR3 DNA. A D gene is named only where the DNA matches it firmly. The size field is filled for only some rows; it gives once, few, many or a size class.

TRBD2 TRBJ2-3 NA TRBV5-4 CASSPGLAGTDTQYF TGTGCCAGCAGCCCCGGACTAGCGGGTACAGATACGCAGTATTTT
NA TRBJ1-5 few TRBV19 CASSYSNQPQHF TGTGCCAGTAGTTATAGCAATCAGCCCCAGCATTTT
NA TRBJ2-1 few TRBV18 CASTIGQRSEQFF TGTGCCAGCACCATTGGACAGAGGAGTGAGCAGTTCTTC
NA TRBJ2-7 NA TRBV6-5 CASSLNRDYEQYF TGTGCCAGCAGTTTGAACAGAGATTACGAGCAGTACTTC
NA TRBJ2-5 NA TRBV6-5 CASSLGETQYF TGTGCCAGCAGCCTCGGTGAGACCCAGTACTTC
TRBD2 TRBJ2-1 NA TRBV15 CATSRGLAGENEQFF TGTGCCACCAGCAGAGGACTAGCGGGAGAAAATGAGCAGTTCTTC
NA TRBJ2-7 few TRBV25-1 CASSEWAGREQYF TGTGCCAGCAGTGAATGGGCAGGGCGAGAGCAGTACTTC
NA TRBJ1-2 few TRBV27 CASRADRFEGYTF TGTGCCAGCAGAGCGGACCGGTTCGAGGGCTACACCTTC
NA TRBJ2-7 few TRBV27 CASQYRDFDPWDSWVYEQYF TGTGCCAGCCAATACCGAGACTTCGATCCTTGGGACTCATGGGTCTACGAGCAGTACTTC
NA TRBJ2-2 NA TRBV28 CASSSQGGGELFF TGTGCCAGCAGTTCCCAGGGAGGCGGGGAGCTGTTTTTT
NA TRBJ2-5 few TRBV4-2 CASSQDEDQETQYF TGTGCCAGCAGCCAAGATGAGGATCAAGAGACCCAGTACTTC
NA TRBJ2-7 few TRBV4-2 CASSQVEAGEQYF TGTGCCAGCAGCCAAGTGGAGGCTGGAGAGCAGTACTTC
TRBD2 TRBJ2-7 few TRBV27 CANAGLAQEQYF TGTGCCAACGCGGGACTAGCGCAAGAGCAGTACTTC
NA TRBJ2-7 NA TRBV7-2 CASSLTGVRDEQYF TGTGCCAGCAGCTTAACGGGAGTCAGGGACGAGCAGTACTTC
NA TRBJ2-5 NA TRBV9 CASSGGGPAETQYF TGTGCCAGCAGCGGCGGGGGCCCAGCGGAGACCCAGTACTTC
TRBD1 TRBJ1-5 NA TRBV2 CASSETGSNQPQHF TGTGCCAGCAGTGAGACAGGGAGCAATCAGCCCCAGCATTTT